What follows are 20 T cell receptor beta chains derived from one specimen sequenced in a study of cytomegalovirus exposure and HLA in healthy donors. The study ran its PCR with 60 Vbeta and 13 Jbeta primers. This table comes from immunoSEQ multiplex PCR, and its TCRdb copy is limited to in-frame clones, with some not included. The repertoire includes about 120,000 clones, more than 60% of them detected once, and 2.5% to 3.5% sits in the top ten. Sequences were obtained from PBMCs. These receptors came from a woman between 35 and 50 years old in good health and CMV-seropositive.

In nucleotides, the CDR3 is TGTGCCAGCAGTTTTGGTTGGGGTAGCGGGAGTTTGGAGGAGACCCAGTACTTC. Translating it yields CASSFGWGSGSLEETQYF. The chain employs TRBV5-6 and TRBJ2-5, with 9 bases that match TRBD2. The CDR3 runs to 18 residues. Losses at the gene ends were 5 bases for V and 5 bases for J; bases not matched to a gene: 19. CDR1 SGHDT and CDR2 YYEEEE come from the germline V gene.

This clone appeared a few times. DNA for the CDR3: TGTGCCAGCACGGACATGGGGAAATCCTACGAGCAGTACTTC. Translating gives CASTDMGKSYEQYF. The chain uses TRBV2 and TRBJ2-7; D may be TRBD1 (5 bases). The germline gives CDR1 SNHLY, CDR2 FYNNEI. The V end was cut by 7 bases, the J end by 1 base, with 14 bases between. The CDR3 spans 14 residues.

For the CDR3, the DNA is TGCGCCAGCAGCCCGACCTATCCGGGACTCCCAGATACGCAGTATTTT. Translating gives CASSPTYPGLPDTQYF. V is TRBV4-3 and J is TRBJ2-3; tentative D call: TRBD2 (6 bases). CDR3 length equals 16 residues. The germline V gene has CDR1 LGHNA and CDR2 YSLEER. With 4 bases removed from V and 4 bases from J, the gap between germline ends came to 18 bases.

The J gene is TRBJ2-3, the V gene TRBV4-1, with D possibly TRBD1 on 5 matching bases. Trimming left V 0 bases short and J 0 bases short, with 10 bases between. The germline V gene has CDR1 MGHRA and CDR2 YSYEKL. This CDR3 contains 16 residues. CDR3: CASSQEGLTSTDTQYF. The CDR3 coding sequence is TGCGCCAGCAGCCAAGAGGGGCTCACTAGCACAGATACGCAGTATTTT.

This chain joins TRBV5-4 and TRBJ1-4; D gene unclear. Germline CDR1 and CDR2: SGHNT and YYREEE (reference sequence). The CDR3 covers 12 residues. Trimming removed 0 bases at V and 8 bases at J, with 5 bases between. CDR3 residues: CASSLDGEKLFF. DNA for the CDR3: TGTGCCAGCAGCTTGGACGGGGAAAAACTGTTTTTT.

The table lists this clone with a count of one. The rearrangement links TRBV9 to TRBJ2-5; TRBD2 is a possible D gene (6 bases). Germline V lookup: CDR1 SGDLS, CDR2 YYNGEE. The CDR3 is 14 residues long. V lost 0 bases and J lost 2, with 8 bases in between. This CDR3 reads CASSVGTTQETQYF. As DNA, the CDR3 is TGTGCCAGCAGCGTAGGGACTACGCAAGAGACCCAGTACTTC.

This clone appeared a few times. The chain's CDR3 is CASSEGLTSTDTQYF. The CDR3 coding sequence is TGCGCCAGCAGTGAAGGACTAACAAGCACAGATACGCAGTATTTT. This chain connects TRBV10-1 to TRBJ2-3; D perhaps matches TRBD2 (6 bases). Germline V gene data show CDR1 as WNHNN and CDR2 as SYGVQD (reference sequence). Between the trimmed V and J ends, which lost 3 bases and 0 bases, there was a span of 10 bases. The CDR3 length is 15 residues.

This chain joins TRBV30 and TRBJ1-5; 7 nucleotides agree with TRBD1. V shed 5 bases, J shed 6 bases, and the junction held 7 bases outside the gene matches. The CDR3 spans 13 residues. The germline CDR1 and CDR2 sequences are GTSNPN and SVGIG (reference sequence). The CDR3 region has the DNA TGTGCCTGGGGGGACAGCAGGCTTCAGCCCCAGCATTTT. Translating gives CAWGDSRLQPQHF.

The chain links TRBV5-1 to TRBJ1-3, with 8 nucleotides matching TRBD1. Germline CDR1 SGHRS, CDR2 YFSETQ. V dropped 4 bases and J dropped 4; count of bases not matched to a gene: 7. The CDR3 spans 15 residues. DNA for the CDR3: TGCGCCAGCAGCCCAGGACAGGGATCGGGAAACACCATATATTTT. It codes for CASSPGQGSGNTIYF.

The chain uses TRBV5-1 and TRBJ2-1, with 9 bases fitting TRBD2. The ends lost 0 bases at V and 8 bases at J; junction bases unmatched: 15. This CDR3 region has 18 residues. Germline assignment: CDR1 SGHRS and CDR2 YFSETQ. CDR3 loop: CASSLALLAGDNVDEQFF. In nucleotides, the CDR3 is TGCGCCAGCAGCTTGGCCTTGTTAGCGGGAGATAACGTGGATGAGCAGTTCTTC.

V and J are TRBV5-1 and TRBJ2-3; 8 nucleotides agree with TRBD2. Germline CDR1 reads SGHRS; CDR2 reads YFSETQ. The CDR3 runs to 15 residues. Trimming removed 4 bases from V and 1 base from J; junction bases left unmatched: 5. The CDR3 DNA reads as TGCGCCAGCAGCCTCGGGGGGGCCGGCACAGATACGCAGTATTTT. This gives the protein CASSLGGAGTDTQYF.

The chain is built from TRBV7-2 and TRBJ2-1, with 10 bases fitting TRBD2. Germline V gene sequence: CDR1 SGHTA, CDR2 FQGNSA. Trimming at V came to 1 base and at J to 6 bases, leaving 9 bases not matched to a gene. This CDR3 has 17 residues. Here the CDR3 reads CASSLVPSGGALNEQFF. DNA for the CDR3: TGTGCCAGCAGCTTAGTCCCCAGCGGGGGGGCCCTCAATGAGCAGTTCTTC.

The chain carries TRBV6-5 and TRBJ1-2, with D perhaps matching TRBD1 (5 bases). This CDR3 is built from 14 residues. Germline CDR1 reads MNHEY; CDR2 reads SVGAGI. V lost 6 bases and J lost 6, with 17 bases in between. CDR3 coding DNA: TGTGCCAGCAGAAAAACAGGAGTGGGTCATGGCTACACCTTC. Its protein is CASRKTGVGHGYTF.

The chain has TRBV7-9 and TRBJ2-5; weak D call: TRBD2 (5 bases). CDR1 is SEHNR and CDR2 is FQNEAQ in the germline V gene (reference sequence). There are 13 residues in the CDR3. V dropped 2 bases and J dropped 3 bases, with 7 bases sitting between them. CDR3 DNA sequence: TGTGCCAGCAGCTTATCCGGGAAAGAGACCCAGTACTTC. Its protein is CASSLSGKETQYF.

The chain has TRBV29-1 and TRBJ1-1; D uncertain. This CDR3 has 12 amino acids. Germline CDR1 reads SQVTM; CDR2 reads ANQGSEA. V gave up 6 bases and J gave up 5 bases, with 13 bases separating them. In DNA form, the CDR3 reads TGCAGCGTCGCGGGGAGGACTACTGAAGCTTTCTTT. This sequence encodes CSVAGRTTEAFF.

This chain uses TRBV7-2 with TRBJ1-4, with D uncertain. Germline CDR1 is SGHTA and CDR2 is FQGNSA. V was shortened by 5 bases and J by 4 bases, with 14 bases between the two germline ends. The CDR3 extends over 15 amino acids. CDR3 nucleotide sequence: TGTGCCAGCAGCCCCGGGGTAGGGTTTAATGAAAAACTGTTTTTT. Translation: CASSPGVGFNEKLFF.

This clone was recorded once. This chain uses TRBV6-5 with TRBJ1-2; TRBD1 matches at 10 bases. This CDR3 is 15 amino acids long. Germline V CDR1 and CDR2: MNHEY, SVGAGI. Germline trimming cut 2 bases from V and 6 bases from J; bases unmatched to any gene: 6. DNA of the CDR3: TGTGCCAGCAGTTACCGGGACAGGGGCGTCGATGGCTACACCTTC. The encoded protein is CASSYRDRGVDGYTF.

The chain combines TRBV15 with TRBJ2-3; 10 bases line up with TRBD2. Trimming removed 0 bases from V and 7 bases from J; junction bases left unmatched: 4. Per the germline V gene, CDR1 is LNHNV and CDR2 is YYDKDF (reference sequence). CDR3 length: 15 amino acids. The CDR3 DNA reads TGTGCCACCAGCAGAGACGCTAGCGGGGGAAATACGCAGTATTTT. This gives the protein CATSRDASGGNTQYF.

V and J are TRBV5-1 and TRBJ2-7; no clear D. CDR3 length: 13 residues. CDR1 SGHRS and CDR2 YFSETQ come from the germline V gene. Trimming left V 2 bases short and J 2 bases short, with 8 bases between. The CDR3, as DNA: TGCGCCAGCAGCTTCACAGAAGCCTACGAGCAGTACTTC. Translation: CASSFTEAYEQYF.

The V call is TRBV10-3, the J call TRBJ2-5, with a weak D call TRBD2 (7 bases). The germline V gene has CDR1 ENHRY and CDR2 SYGVKD. The CDR3 has 15 amino acids. V was shortened by 2 bases and J by 5 bases, with 15 bases between the two germline ends. The CDR3 nucleotides are TGTGCCATCAGTGAGCGGGCGGGGGCGGGGGAGACCCAGTACTTC. Its translation: CAISERAGAGETQYF.